The 16 T cell receptor beta chains listed next were all sequenced from one sample in a study of immune characterization of retroperitoneal liposarcoma. TCRdb reanalysed the PCR reads using MiXCR and keeps one entry per CDR3 protein. This sample has 7,000 or so distinct CDR3 sequences, with around 30% found just once. Material: tumor tissue. The receptors derive from a female donor with retroperitoneal liposarcoma.

This clonotype is large (0.1 to 1%) by share. This chain joins TRBV12-3 or TRBV12-4 and TRBJ2-2; D ambiguous. The CDR3 sequence is 11 residues long. V lost 6 bases and J lost 5, with 4 bases in between. CDR3 sequence reads: CASRRTGELFF. CDR3 DNA: TGTGCCAGCAGACGAACCGGGGAGCTGTTTTTT.

This clonotype was seen only a few times. This sequence joins TRBV6-1 and TRBJ2-5; a weak D match, TRBD1 (6 bases). Germline V CDR1 and CDR2: MNHNS, SASEGT. The CDR3 is made up of 13 amino acids. V was cut by 2 bases and J by 11 bases, with 15 bases left in between. The DNA of the CDR3 is TGTGCCAGCAGTGAACAAAGGAAGGGGGAGCAGTACTTC. Translating it yields CASSEQRKGEQYF.

V usage is TRBV24-1 and J usage is TRBJ2-4; D call uncertain. Trimming shortened V by 1 base and J by 6 bases, and 3 bases separated the two germline ends. Germline V gives CDR1 KGHDR, CDR2 SFDVKD. The CDR3 runs 12 residues. In DNA form, the CDR3 reads TGTGCCACCAGTGATTTTCTAAACATTCAGTACTTC. This codes for CATSDFLNIQYF.

There are a few counts of this clonotype. A much larger clonotype is one base distant, so this may be a read error. CDR3 protein: CASSQGLDSDEQLF. CDR3 sequence (DNA): TGTGCCAGCAGCCAAGGACTAGACAGCGATGAGCAGTTATTC. The J gene is TRBJ2-3, the V gene TRBV7-4; 7 bases map to TRBD2. The CDR3 is 14 residues long. Germline assignment: CDR1 SGHVT and CDR2 SQSDAQ.

This clonotype was counted at least ten times. The rearrangement links TRBV2 to TRBJ2-3; no definite D call. This CDR3 region has 11 residues. The V gene lost 6 bases and the J gene lost 2 bases, with 3 bases spanning the gap. Per the germline V gene, CDR1 is SNHLY and CDR2 is FYNNEI. In DNA, the CDR3 is TGTGCCAGCAGCCTCACAGATACGCAGTATTTT. Translated, it gives CASSLTDTQYF.

This clonotype has only a few counts. This sequence joins TRBV20-1 and TRBJ2-5; D possibly corresponds to TRBD1 (6 bases). CDR1 and CDR2 (germline): DFQATT, SNEGSKA (reference sequence). V shed 4 bases and J shed 2 bases, with 20 bases lying between them. CDR3 size: 16 residues. The DNA for the CDR3 is TGCAGTGCTACAGATTTCCGGGACACCATACAAGAGACCCAGTACTTC. It translates to CSATDFRDTIQETQYF.

In its sample, this clonotype was seen a few times. The J gene is TRBJ2-5, the V gene TRBV12-3 or TRBV12-4; TRBD2 matches 14 bases. CDR3 size: 20 residues. V dropped 3 bases and J dropped 11; count of bases not matched to a gene: 23. For the CDR3, the DNA is TGTGCCAGCAGTTTCCTCTCGGGACTAGCGGGAGTAGGATCCTACAATGAGCAGTACTTC. It encodes CASSFLSGLAGVGSYNEQYF.

The rearrangement uses TRBV12-3 or TRBV12-4 and TRBJ1-2, with D maybe TRBD1 (6 bases). Trimming cost V 1 base and J 2 bases, with 11 bases left between them. The CDR3 length is 15 residues. CDR3 sequence reads: CASSLVPGANYGYTF. The CDR3 nucleotides are TGTGCCAGCAGTTTAGTTCCAGGGGCGAACTATGGCTACACCTTC.

This clonotype was counted a single time. The chain joins TRBV6-1 to TRBJ2-5; 7 bases are shared with TRBD1. Judging by the DNA end, TRBJ2-7 fits better; the J call may be wrong. This CDR3 is 11 amino acids long. Germline CDR1 is MNHNS and CDR2 is SASEGT. Written as DNA, the CDR3 is TGTGCCAGCACAAACAGGGGCGAGCAGTACTTC. It encodes CASTNRGEQYF.

The chain uses TRBV7-6 and TRBJ2-1, with 8 bases that match TRBD1. V was clipped by 5 bases and J by 10 bases; unmatched bases: 13. Germline assignment: CDR1 SGHVS and CDR2 FNYEAQ. The CDR3 runs to 15 residues. CDR3 loop: CASSLDRGAAYEQFF. The CDR3 coding sequence is TGTGCCAGCAGCCTAGACAGGGGCGCCGCCTACGAGCAGTTCTTC.

The chain joins TRBV12-3 or TRBV12-4 to TRBJ2-7; TRBD2 is a possible D gene (6 bases). V was cut by 6 bases and J by 7 bases, with 10 bases left in between. CDR3 size: 11 residues. The chain's CDR3 is CASRAAGEQYF. CDR3 DNA sequence: TGTGCCAGCAGGGCTGCGGGGGAGCAGTACTTC.

This clonotype qualifies as medium-sized. The chain carries TRBV5-4 and TRBJ2-3; D remains unclear. The CDR3 consists of 15 residues. V was pared by 0 bases and J by 2 bases, with 10 bases between. The germline V gene encodes CDR1 SGHNT and CDR2 YYREEE (reference sequence). This chain's CDR3 is CASSLDSDYTDTQYF. CDR3 bases: TGTGCCAGCAGCTTGGACTCCGATTACACAGATACGCAGTATTTT.

This clonotype is judged medium-sized. The rearrangement links TRBV12-3 or TRBV12-4 to TRBJ2-7, with TRBD2 matching 9 bases. The CDR3 is 16 residues long. The V gene end was trimmed by 6 bases and the J gene end by 4 bases; junction bases not matched to a gene: 13. CDR3 residues: CASSRRRGSGRYEQYF. In DNA form, the CDR3 reads TGTGCCAGCAGCCGCAGGCGGGGTAGCGGGAGATACGAGCAGTACTTC.

As to this clonotype: An end of the junction does not agree with germline; a read error may underlie this. V usage is TRBV4-1 and J usage is TRBJ1-6; D remains ambiguous. The CDR3 loop spans 14 amino acids. Germline-derived CDR1 and CDR2 are MGHRA and YSYEKL. CDR3 DNA: TGTGCCAGCAGCCAATCGGGAACGAATTCACCCCTCCACTTT. Amino acids: CASSQSGTNSPLHF.

This chain connects TRBV12-3 or TRBV12-4 to TRBJ2-1; possible D gene TRBD1, 6 bases. The CDR3 extends over 12 amino acids. Trimming took 4 bases from V and 8 from J, leaving 9 bases between them. The CDR3 nucleotides are TGTGCCAGCAGTTACAGGACAGATGAGCAGTTCTTC. It codes for CASSYRTDEQFF.

CDR3 coding DNA: TGCAGCGTTGAACAGGGAATCGGCTACACCTTC. Its translation: CSVEQGIGYTF. The chain couples TRBV29-1 to TRBJ1-2, with TRBD1 as a possible D gene (5 bases). The V and J ends lost 2 bases and 8 bases respectively, with 9 bases between them. The CDR3 extends over 11 amino acids. CDR1 is SQVTM, CDR2 ANQGSEA, per germline.